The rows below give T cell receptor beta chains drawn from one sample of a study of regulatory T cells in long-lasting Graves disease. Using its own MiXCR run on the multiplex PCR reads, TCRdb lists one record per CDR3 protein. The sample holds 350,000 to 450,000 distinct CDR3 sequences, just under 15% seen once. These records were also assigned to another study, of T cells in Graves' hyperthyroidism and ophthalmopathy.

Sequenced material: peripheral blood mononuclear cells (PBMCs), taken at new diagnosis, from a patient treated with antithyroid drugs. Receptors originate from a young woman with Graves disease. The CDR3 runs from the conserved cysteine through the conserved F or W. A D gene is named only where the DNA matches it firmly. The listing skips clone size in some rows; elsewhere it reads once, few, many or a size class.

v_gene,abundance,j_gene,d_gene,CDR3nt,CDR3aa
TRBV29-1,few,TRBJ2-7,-,TGCAGCGTCGGTACAGGGTCCGACGAGCAGTACTTC,CSVGTGSDEQYF
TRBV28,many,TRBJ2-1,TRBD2,TGTGCCAGCAGTTTCGGGGTACGGGAGGTGGACAATGAGCAGTTCTTC,CASSFGVREVDNEQFF
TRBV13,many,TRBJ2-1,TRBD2,TGTGCCAGCAGCTTACCTAGCGGGAGTAATGAGCAGTTCTTC,CASSLPSGSNEQFF
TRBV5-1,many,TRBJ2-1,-,TGCGCCAGCAGCAATCCGGGACAATTGATCAATGAGCAGTTCTTC,CASSNPGQLINEQFF
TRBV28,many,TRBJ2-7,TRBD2,TGTGCCAGCAGTCCCGCCGGGGGGAGCGAGCAGTACTTC,CASSPAGGSEQYF
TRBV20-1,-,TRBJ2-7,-,TGCAGTGCTAGTCCCGGTCAGGGGACCTACGAGCAGTACTTC,CSASPGQGTYEQYF
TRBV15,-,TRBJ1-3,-,TGTGCCACCAGCAGAATCCGCGGGGGCAGTGGAAACACCATATATTTT,CATSRIRGGSGNTIYF
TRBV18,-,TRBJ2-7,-,TGTGCCAGCTCACTTAGGGACACCACATACGAGCAGTACTTC,CASSLRDTTYEQYF
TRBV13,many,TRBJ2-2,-,TGTGCCAGCAGCCCGGGACTTACCACCGGGGAGCTGTTTTTT,CASSPGLTTGELFF
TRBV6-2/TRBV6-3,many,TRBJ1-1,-,TGTGCCAGTAACAGGCGGAACACTGAAGCTTTCTTT,CASNRRNTEAFF
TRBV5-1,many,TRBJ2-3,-,TGCGCCAGCAGCTCGTCGTCCGATACGCAGTATTTT,CASSSSSDTQYF
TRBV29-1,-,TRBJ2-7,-,TGCAGCGCCCGGACCGTAGGCTACGAGCAGTACTTC,CSARTVGYEQYF
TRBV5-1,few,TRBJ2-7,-,TGCGCCAGCAGCTTAAGTAGGGAAGACTACGAGCAGTACTTC,CASSLSREDYEQYF
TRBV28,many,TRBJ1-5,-,TGTGCCAGCAGGCCCGGGACCGGAGGGTCGTATAGCAATCAGCCCCAGCATTTT,CASRPGTGGSYSNQPQHF
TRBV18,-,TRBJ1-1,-,TGTGCCAGCTCACCACCGGCGGGCGGGGGGACTGAAGCTTTCTTT,CASSPPAGGGTEAFF
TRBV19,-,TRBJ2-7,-,TGTGCCAGTAGTAGACAAGGACTCTTCAACGAGCAGTACTTC,CASSRQGLFNEQYF
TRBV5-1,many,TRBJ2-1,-,TGTGCCAGCAGCTTTGGTTCCTACAATGAGCAGTTCTTC,CASSFGSYNEQFF
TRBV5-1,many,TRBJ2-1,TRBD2,TGCGCCAGCAGCTTGGTACCACCCGGACTAGCGGGTCGCTATGAGCAGTTCTTC,CASSLVPPGLAGRYEQFF
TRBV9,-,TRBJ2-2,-,TGTGCCAGCAGCGTTGGGCGAAGCACCGGGGAGCTGTTTTTT,CASSVGRSTGELFF
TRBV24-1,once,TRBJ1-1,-,TGTGCCACCAGTGATTACACCTACACTGAAGCTTTCTTT,CATSDYTYTEAFF
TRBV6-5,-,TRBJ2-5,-,TGTGCCAGCAGTTACTCTATAGGGGCCCAAGAGACCCAGTACTTC,CASSYSIGAQETQYF
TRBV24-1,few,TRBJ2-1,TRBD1,TGTGCCACCAGTGTCAACTACAGGGGAAATGAGCAGTTCTTC,CATSVNYRGNEQFF
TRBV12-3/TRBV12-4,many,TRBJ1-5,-,TGTGCCAGCAGCCTAATCGGCCCCGGGGTGAGGCAGCCCCAGCATTTT,CASSLIGPGVRQPQHF
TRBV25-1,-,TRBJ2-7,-,TGTGCCAGCAGTGAACGACCCGATCGGATCGAGCAGTACTTC,CASSERPDRIEQYF
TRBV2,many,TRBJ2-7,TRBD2,TGTGCCAGCAGTGAACTAGCGGGAGACGGGTACGAGCAGTACTTC,CASSELAGDGYEQYF
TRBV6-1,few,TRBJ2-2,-,TGTGCCAGCAGTGAACAGGGCCTGGTGACCGGGGAGCTGTTTTTT,CASSEQGLVTGELFF
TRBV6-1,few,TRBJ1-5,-,TGTGCCAGCAGTATAGGGGAATATCAGCCCCAGCATTTT,CASSIGEYQPQHF